Listed below are T cell receptor beta chains from one sample, sequenced in a study of a mutant IDH1 vaccine in newly diagnosed glioma. Sequencing used immunoSEQ multiplex PCR; TCRdb keeps in-frame clones, though not all of them. The sample carries tens of thousands of clones, about 85% recorded once. The specimen was PBMCs, collected from a glioma patient treated with radiotherapy, temozolomide or both. Receptor source: a woman aged 40-49 years with glioma. CDR3s include the opening cysteine and the closing phenylalanine or tryptophan. The D gene is left open where the match is weak. Clone size is shown for a subset of rows, as once, few, many or a class of expanded clone.

cdr3_length	d_call	v_call	clone_size	j_call	cdr3_aa	cdr3_nt
14	-	TRBV5-1	once	TRBJ1-5	CASSSDPSGQPQHF	TGCGCCAGCAGCTCGGACCCGTCGGGACAGCCCCAGCATTTT
15	-	TRBV6-5	-	TRBJ1-4	CASSYSDATNEKLFF	TGTGCCAGCAGTTACTCAGATGCAACTAATGAAAAACTGTTTTTT
15	-	TRBV6-6	-	TRBJ1-6	CASRLGDSYNSPLHF	TGTGCCAGCAGGTTAGGGGACTCCTATAATTCACCCCTCCACTTT
12	-	TRBV10-3	-	TRBJ2-7	CAISGGGYEQYF	TGTGCCATCAGTGGAGGGGGCTACGAGCAGTACTTC
16	TRBD1	TRBV11-2	few	TRBJ2-1	CASSSYRGTSYNEQFF	TGTGCCAGCAGCTCATACAGGGGAACATCCTACAATGAGCAGTTCTTC
14	-	TRBV2	-	TRBJ2-4	CASSDSRSENIQYF	TGTGCCAGCAGTGATAGCAGGTCCGAAAACATTCAGTACTTC
18	TRBD2	TRBV6-4	-	TRBJ2-2	CASYPGTSGWLNTGELFF	TGTGCCAGCTACCCCGGGACTAGCGGGTGGTTAAACACCGGGGAGCTGTTTTTT
15	-	TRBV11-2	-	TRBJ1-2	CASSPLRGRSYGYTF	TGTGCCAGCAGCCCCTTGAGGGGCCGTAGCTATGGCTACACCTTC
16	TRBD2	TRBV4-1	-	TRBJ2-1	CASSQPTSGLHNEQFF	TGCGCCAGCAGCCAACCGACTAGCGGACTCCACAATGAGCAGTTCTTC
17	-	TRBV2	-	TRBJ1-4	CASSHTGGVGTNEKLFF	TGTGCCAGCAGCCATACGGGGGGGGTTGGAACTAATGAAAAACTGTTTTTT
12	-	TRBV19	-	TRBJ2-7	CASSNQFYEQYF	TGTGCCAGTAGTAACCAGTTCTACGAGCAGTACTTC
15	-	TRBV6-1	-	TRBJ2-5	CASSDWAGVRETQYF	TGTGCCAGCAGTGATTGGGCAGGGGTACGGGAGACCCAGTACTTC
16	-	TRBV19	-	TRBJ2-3	CASRIIHESPTDTQYF	TGTGCCAGTAGGATTATTCATGAGTCCCCCACAGATACGCAGTATTTT
16	TRBD1	TRBV7-3	-	TRBJ2-2	CASSLGGQGNTGELFF	TGTGCCAGCAGCCTAGGGGGACAGGGAAACACCGGGGAGCTGTTTTTT
14	-	TRBV27	-	TRBJ1-5	CASSSGYDNQPQHF	TGTGCCAGCAGTTCGGGTTATGACAATCAGCCCCAGCATTTT
12	-	TRBV25-1	-	TRBJ2-2	CASTRGSGELFF	TGTGCCAGCACCAGGGGATCCGGGGAGCTGTTTTTT
14	-	TRBV6-5	-	TRBJ2-5	CASSYSNSQETQYF	TGTGCCAGCAGTTACTCGAACAGTCAAGAGACCCAGTACTTC
14	TRBD1	TRBV6-5	-	TRBJ1-1	CASSWDRGRGGAFF	TGTGCCAGCAGTTGGGACAGGGGTCGTGGGGGAGCTTTCTTT
13	-	TRBV14	-	TRBJ1-2	CASSQGTLYGYTF	TGTGCCAGCAGCCAAGGGACCCTTTATGGCTACACCTTC
12	-	TRBV28	once	TRBJ1-5	CASSTGNQPQHF	TGTGCCAGCAGTACAGGGAACCAGCCCCAGCATTTT
17	-	TRBV27	few	TRBJ1-1	CASSPGRAKQGSTEAFF	TGTGCCAGCAGTCCCGGACGGGCGAAGCAGGGAAGCACTGAAGCTTTCTTT
14	TRBD2	TRBV5-1	-	TRBJ2-1	CASSLVGGGNEQFF	TGCGCCAGCAGCTTGGTCGGCGGGGGGAATGAGCAGTTCTTC
16	TRBD1	TRBV29-1	-	TRBJ2-1	CSVTTGSSISYNEQFF	TGCAGCGTTACGACAGGGAGCTCGATCTCCTACAATGAGCAGTTCTTC
16	TRBD1	TRBV28	-	TRBJ2-7	CASSPPKGTGNYEQYF	TGTGCCAGCAGTCCCCCGAAGGGGACAGGGAACTACGAGCAGTACTTC
15	-	TRBV9	-	TRBJ2-7	CASSVGQSTTYEQYF	TGTGCCAGCAGCGTGGGGCAGTCAACCACCTACGAGCAGTACTTC
17	-	TRBV10-3	-	TRBJ2-2	CAIRDTRDQDNTGELFF	TGTGCCATCAGGGACACTCGGGACCAAGATAACACCGGGGAGCTGTTTTTT
14	TRBD1	TRBV19	-	TRBJ1-1	CASRNVDRGPEAFF	TGTGCCAGTAGAAATGTAGACAGGGGGCCTGAAGCTTTCTTT
17	TRBD2	TRBV9	-	TRBJ2-5	CASSVGGASGGQETQYF	TGTGCCAGCAGCGTAGGTGGGGCTAGCGGGGGGCAAGAGACCCAGTACTTC
12	-	TRBV5-4	-	TRBJ2-1	CASNGPESEQFF	TGTGCCAGCAACGGTCCCGAGAGTGAGCAGTTCTTC
14	TRBD1	TRBV13	-	TRBJ1-2	CASSLNRGHYGYTF	TGTGCCAGCAGCTTAAACAGGGGGCACTATGGCTACACCTTC
15	-	TRBV7-9	-	TRBJ1-2	CASSRDPIALYGYTF	TGTGCCAGCTCCCGGGATCCCATCGCCCTATATGGCTACACCTTC
12	-	TRBV6-6	-	TRBJ2-3	CASSYAMNTQYF	TGTGCCAGCAGTTACGCCATGAATACGCAGTATTTT
15	TRBD2	TRBV27	-	TRBJ2-1	CASSLLAAVINEQFF	TGTGCCAGCAGTTTGCTAGCGGCGGTGATAAATGAGCAGTTCTTC
19	TRBD1	TRBV5-4	-	TRBJ1-4	CASSSDTASGPEGGEKLFF	TGTGCCAGCAGCTCTGACACTGCCAGTGGTCCAGAAGGGGGCGAAAAACTGTTTTTT
15	-	TRBV6-5	-	TRBJ2-7	CASSRDGDPYSEQYF	TGTGCCAGCAGTCGCGACGGGGACCCCTACAGCGAGCAGTACTTC
15	TRBD1	TRBV6-1	-	TRBJ2-7	CASSGRDSTLGEQYF	TGTGCCAGCAGTGGTAGGGACAGTACGCTGGGGGAGCAGTACTTC
15	-	TRBV6-5	-	TRBJ1-6	CASSPRRVRNSPLHF	TGTGCCAGCAGTCCCCGGCGGGTGCGGAATTCACCCCTCCACTTT
17	-	TRBV5-1	-	TRBJ2-3	CASSLLGRYLSTDTQYF	TGCGCCAGCAGCTTGTTGGGCAGATATCTTAGCACAGATACGCAGTATTTT
17	-	TRBV27	few	TRBJ1-3	CASSLSPDIYSGNTIYF	TGTGCCAGCAGTTTATCGCCGGACATCTACTCTGGAAACACCATATATTTT
15	-	TRBV2	once	TRBJ2-2	CASSEEGYNTGELFF	TGTGCCAGCAGTGAGGAGGGGTATAACACCGGGGAGCTGTTTTTT
18	-	TRBV25-1	once	TRBJ1-4	CASSDPGTGGKTNEKLFF	TGTGCCAGCAGTGACCCCGGCACAGGAGGAAAAACTAATGAAAAACTGTTTTTT
16	-	TRBV6-4	-	TRBJ1-1	CASSENSVTMNTEAFF	TGTGCCAGCAGTGAGAACTCAGTGACCATGAACACTGAAGCTTTCTTT
18	-	TRBV4-1	-	TRBJ2-1	CASSQEWGGGGSYNEQFF	TGCGCCAGCAGCCAAGAATGGGGGGGAGGGGGCTCCTACAATGAGCAGTTCTTC
15	-	TRBV4-2	-	TRBJ2-3	CASSQETRNTDTQYF	TGTGCCAGCAGCCAAGAGACTCGTAACACAGATACGCAGTATTTT
13	-	TRBV7-8	-	TRBJ1-2	CASSLAVGGGYTF	TGTGCCAGCAGCTTAGCTGTTGGAGGCGGCTACACCTTC
16	-	TRBV4-1	-	TRBJ2-7	CASSQVLAPSSYEQYF	TGCGCCAGCAGCCAAGTCCTGGCGCCGAGCTCCTACGAGCAGTACTTC
15	-	TRBV7-2	-	TRBJ1-5	CASSFGGGWDQPQHF	TGTGCCAGCAGCTTTGGGGGGGGCTGGGATCAGCCCCAGCATTTT
15	-	TRBV18	-	TRBJ2-1	CASSPRGALYNEQFF	TGTGCCAGCTCACCCCGGGGGGCCCTCTACAATGAGCAGTTCTTC
13	-	TRBV6-6	-	TRBJ1-3	CASSSFSGNTIYF	TGTGCCAGCAGTTCTTTCTCTGGAAACACCATATATTTT
14	TRBD1	TRBV4-1	-	TRBJ1-1	CASSQTGGPNEAFF	TGCGCCAGCAGCCAAACAGGGGGCCCTAATGAAGCTTTCTTT